A single sample is the source of the 16 T cell receptor beta chains below, sequenced in a study of blood T cell repertoires in COVID-19. The repertoire was sequenced with immunoSEQ multiplex PCR; TCRdb's copy has only in-frame clones and lacks some. The sample lists about 120,000 clones; less than 80% were seen once. Source material: peripheral blood. These receptors all come from a man in his forties or fifties with acute or convalescent COVID-19.

This clone has a handful of counts. The chain couples TRBV29-1 to TRBJ2-3, with 12 positions matching TRBD1. The CDR3 extends over 15 amino acids. Trimming removed 5 bases from V and 5 bases from J; junction bases left unmatched: 8. Germline V lookup: CDR1 SQVTM, CDR2 ANQGSEA. CDR3 in DNA: TGCAGCGTTAACCCCCGGGACAGGGGGCAAGATACGCAGTATTTT. Protein sequence: CSVNPRDRGQDTQYF.

The V gene is TRBV6-5, the J gene TRBJ2-1; 10 bases agree with TRBD2. Unmatched junction bases numbered 5, after V lost 7 bases and J lost 2 bases. The CDR3 covers 15 residues. Per germline, CDR1 MNHEY and CDR2 SVGAGI. In DNA, the CDR3 is TGTGCCAGCAACCAGCGGGGGGGCCCCTACAATGAGCAGTTCTTC. Encoded protein: CASNQRGGPYNEQFF.

The DNA of the CDR3 is TGTGCCAGCAGCCAAGGGGGGGCCTACGAGCAGTACTTC. Protein sequence: CASSQGGAYEQYF. This chain connects TRBV7-6 to TRBJ2-7; perhaps TRBD2 as D (7 bases). The CDR3 spans 13 residues. Germline V gene lookup returns CDR1 SGHVS and CDR2 FNYEAQ. V lost 5 bases and J 2 bases, leaving 10 bases between the germline ends. Based on the CDR3 plus reference TRBV7-6 and TRBJ2-7, the full variable domain is GAGVSQSPRYKVTKRGQDVALRCDPISGHVSLYWYRQALGQGPEFLTYFNYEAQQDKSGLPNDRFSAERPEGSISTLTIQRTEQRDSAMYRCASSQGGAYEQYFGPGTRLTVT.

This chain links TRBV11-3 with TRBJ1-1; the D gene is possibly TRBD1 (5 bases). The V gene's germline CDR1 is SGHNT and CDR2 YENEEA. Trimming left V 5 bases short and J 3 bases short, with 10 bases between. The CDR3 sequence is 13 residues long. The CDR3: CASSQDRDTEAFF. CDR3 sequence (DNA): TGTGCCAGCAGCCAAGACAGAGACACTGAAGCTTTCTTT.

The chain recombines TRBV10-2 with TRBJ2-7; 7 bases line up with TRBD1. CDR3 size: 13 residues. The germline V gene encodes CDR1 WSHSY and CDR2 SAAADI. V lost 6 bases and J lost 3; bases outside the gene matches: 5. CDR3: CASRGDSDYEQYF. CDR3 in DNA: TGCGCCAGCAGAGGGGACAGCGACTACGAGCAGTACTTC.

The CDR3 reads CATSIPGRAQPQHF. CDR3 nucleotide sequence: TGTGCCACCAGCATTCCAGGGAGGGCTCAGCCCCAGCATTTT. V gene TRBV15 combines with J gene TRBJ1-5; perhaps TRBD1 as D (5 bases). Trimming left V 4 bases short and J 6 bases short, with 13 bases between. This CDR3 has 14 residues. The germline V gene encodes CDR1 LNHNV and CDR2 YYDKDF (reference sequence).

J is TRBJ1-1 and V is TRBV12-3 or TRBV12-4, with 7 bases that match TRBD1. The CDR3 has 13 residues. J lost 4 bases, V lost 5 bases, and 4 bases had no gene match. Written as DNA, the CDR3 is TGTGCCAGCAGTAAGACAGGGTTCACTGAAGCTTTCTTT. Amino acids: CASSKTGFTEAFF.

V and J are TRBV4-2 and TRBJ2-5; TRBD2 aligns across 8 bases. The germline V gene has CDR1 LGHNA and CDR2 YNFKEQ. The J segment lost 5 bases and the V segment lost 1 base, leaving 12 bases of the junction unmatched. The CDR3 runs to 17 residues. The CDR3: CASSQVGESGGRETQYF. In DNA form, the CDR3 reads TGTGCCAGCAGCCAAGTGGGAGAGAGCGGGGGAAGGGAGACCCAGTACTTC.

The chain couples TRBV5-4 to TRBJ1-5, with 8 bases that match TRBD1. Germline trimming cut 1 base from V and 7 bases from J; bases unmatched to any gene: 1. The CDR3 spans 13 residues. CDR1 and CDR2 from the germline V gene are SGHNT and YYREEE (reference sequence). This CDR3 is CASSLQGAQPQHF. In DNA, the CDR3 is TGTGCCAGCAGCTTGCAGGGGGCCCAGCCCCAGCATTTT.

The chain recombines TRBV27 with TRBJ1-2, with TRBD1 matching 7 bases. CDR3 length equals 16 residues. V lost 5 bases, J lost 4 bases, and 13 bases stayed unmatched. The germline CDR1 and CDR2 sequences are MNHEY and SMNVEV (reference sequence). CDR3 DNA: TGTGCCAGCAGTGACAGGGACAGATCCCAATTCTATGGCTACACCTTC. This gives the protein CASSDRDRSQFYGYTF.

V gene TRBV5-1 combines with J gene TRBJ2-5; 9 bases agree with TRBD1. This CDR3 region has 16 residues. The trim removed 4 bases at V and 2 bases at J, leaving 9 bases unmatched. Germline CDR1 reads SGHRS; CDR2 reads YFSETQ. The CDR3 nucleotides are TGCGCCAGCAGCGCCCGACAGGGGGTGAAACAAGAGACCCAGTACTTC. Encoded protein: CASSARQGVKQETQYF.

This chain uses TRBV5-6 with TRBJ1-3; 8 nucleotides agree with TRBD1. J was trimmed by 7 bases and V by 4 bases; bases with no gene match: 13. CDR1 and CDR2 (germline): SGHDT, YYEEEE. The CDR3 has 16 residues. CDR3 coding DNA: TGTGCCAGCAGCCCCGGTACAGGGGGTGTAGGGAACACCATATATTTT. Translating it yields CASSPGTGGVGNTIYF.

In its sample, this clone was seen a few times. The chain has TRBV27 and TRBJ1-6; TRBD1 might be the D (6 bases). The CDR3 length is 19 residues. CDR1 and CDR2 (germline): MNHEY, SMNVEV (reference sequence). V shed 0 bases and J shed 5 bases, with 20 bases lying between them. The CDR3 DNA reads as TGTGCCAGCAGTTTATCCACCCCCCTTTGGGGGCCTGATAATTCACCCCTCCACTTT. Translation: CASSLSTPLWGPDNSPLHF.

The chain couples TRBV9 to TRBJ1-2, with no clear D. The CDR3 runs to 16 residues. Germline-derived CDR1 and CDR2 are SGDLS and YYNGEE. Trimming took off 0 bases at V and 4 bases at J, with 16 bases between the two ends. CDR3 amino acids: CASSVAPSKRAYGYTF. The CDR3 DNA follows: TGTGCCAGCAGCGTAGCGCCCTCAAAGCGGGCCTATGGCTACACCTTC.

This clone turned up a few times. The V call is TRBV4-2, the J call TRBJ2-1; 10 nucleotides agree with TRBD2. Per germline, CDR1 LGHNA and CDR2 YNFKEQ. CDR3 size: 16 residues. After removal of 3 bases from V and 5 bases from J, the junction contained 7 bases not matched to a gene. CDR3 protein: CASSHAGLAENNEQFF. The CDR3 DNA reads as TGTGCCAGCAGCCATGCCGGACTAGCGGAAAACAATGAGCAGTTCTTC.

The V gene is TRBV9, the J gene TRBJ1-2, with a possible D match to TRBD1 (5 bases). Germline V lookup: CDR1 SGDLS, CDR2 YYNGEE. The V and J ends lost 4 bases and 4 bases respectively, with 17 bases between them. This CDR3 region has 15 residues. DNA for the CDR3: TGTGCCAGCAGCCCTGCGGGTAGGGGAGGCTATGGCTACACCTTC. Amino acids: CASSPAGRGGYGYTF.